The T cell receptor beta chain described here comes from a study of cytomegalovirus exposure and HLA in healthy donors. Study-wide findings and caveats: What a later analysis showed was that several of the most significant clusters appeared linked to common viral pathogens. Rates of TCR association differed by HLA locus in a later analysis, with DRB1 highest and HLA-C lowest. Using a false discovery rate of 0.05, a later analysis showed that 16,951 TCR beta sequences were associated with HLA alleles.

Use of 60 Vbeta and 13 Jbeta primers characterized the PCR. Produced via immunoSEQ multiplex PCR; TCRdb's table is partial and in-frame only. The sample includes some 200,000 clones. The germline gives CDR1 PRHDT, CDR2 FYEKMQ (reference sequence). This CDR3 is built from 13 residues. Trimming removed 5 bases from V and 4 bases from J; junction bases left unmatched: 4. A remark on this clone: The antigen remains undetermined.

This clonotype was sampled from a woman aged 18-29 years in good health and CMV-seropositive. The rearrangement uses TRBV13 and TRBJ2-5, with 7 bases fitting TRBD1. Sample: PBMCs. The CDR3 nucleotides are TGTGCCAGCAGCCAGGGGACAGCAGAGACCCAGTACTTC. Protein sequence: CASSQGTAETQYF.